This TCR beta chain was sequenced during a study of response to subunit inactivated influenza vaccine (dated by TCRdb to 2016 to 2019). Study-level background: To follow how T cells responded to a trivalent subunit inactivated influenza vaccine, the researchers relied on deep quantitative profiling of the T cell receptor repertoire.

Looking up the germline V gene (reference sequence) yields CDR1 SGHAT and CDR2 FQDESV. V lost 5 bases and J lost 6 bases, and the count of bases not matched to a germline gene is 21. The CDR3 covers 18 residues, taking in both the cysteine and the phenylalanine. Left in the record is the CDR3 DNA by itself, 54 bases read in frame from the first base. The library was produced with RT-PCR. Sequencing took place on an Illumina HiSeq 2500. TCRdb reran the public reads through fastp at Q25 and MiXCR, keeping productive beta chains. Each entry is one CDR3 protein sequence, shown with its most common DNA and genes. Recorded for this sample are around 520,000 distinct CDR3 sequences; 12% of them occurred a single time. Of the sample, roughly 10% falls within the top ten clones. Of note for this clonotype: The antigen it binds to is not known. Per-nucleotide qualities are absent, and no much larger clonotype sits a single base away.

Broader findings and caveats from the paper: It was suggested by the authors that each seasonal influenza vaccination may recruit only a limited number of new T cells.

The rearranged segments are TRBV11-1 and TRBJ2-7, with 8 bases in between that match TRBD1. The sample here was PBMCs from blood, taken on the day of vaccination. The clonotype was recovered from a man over 45 who received an inactivated influenza vaccine. Donor details come from another sample of the same person, matched by shared clones. The CDR3 sequence is CASSQQDRGVPRTGEQYF. DNA sequence: TGTGCCAGCAGCCAACAAGACAGGGGCGTCCCTAGAACGGGCGAGCAGTACTTC.